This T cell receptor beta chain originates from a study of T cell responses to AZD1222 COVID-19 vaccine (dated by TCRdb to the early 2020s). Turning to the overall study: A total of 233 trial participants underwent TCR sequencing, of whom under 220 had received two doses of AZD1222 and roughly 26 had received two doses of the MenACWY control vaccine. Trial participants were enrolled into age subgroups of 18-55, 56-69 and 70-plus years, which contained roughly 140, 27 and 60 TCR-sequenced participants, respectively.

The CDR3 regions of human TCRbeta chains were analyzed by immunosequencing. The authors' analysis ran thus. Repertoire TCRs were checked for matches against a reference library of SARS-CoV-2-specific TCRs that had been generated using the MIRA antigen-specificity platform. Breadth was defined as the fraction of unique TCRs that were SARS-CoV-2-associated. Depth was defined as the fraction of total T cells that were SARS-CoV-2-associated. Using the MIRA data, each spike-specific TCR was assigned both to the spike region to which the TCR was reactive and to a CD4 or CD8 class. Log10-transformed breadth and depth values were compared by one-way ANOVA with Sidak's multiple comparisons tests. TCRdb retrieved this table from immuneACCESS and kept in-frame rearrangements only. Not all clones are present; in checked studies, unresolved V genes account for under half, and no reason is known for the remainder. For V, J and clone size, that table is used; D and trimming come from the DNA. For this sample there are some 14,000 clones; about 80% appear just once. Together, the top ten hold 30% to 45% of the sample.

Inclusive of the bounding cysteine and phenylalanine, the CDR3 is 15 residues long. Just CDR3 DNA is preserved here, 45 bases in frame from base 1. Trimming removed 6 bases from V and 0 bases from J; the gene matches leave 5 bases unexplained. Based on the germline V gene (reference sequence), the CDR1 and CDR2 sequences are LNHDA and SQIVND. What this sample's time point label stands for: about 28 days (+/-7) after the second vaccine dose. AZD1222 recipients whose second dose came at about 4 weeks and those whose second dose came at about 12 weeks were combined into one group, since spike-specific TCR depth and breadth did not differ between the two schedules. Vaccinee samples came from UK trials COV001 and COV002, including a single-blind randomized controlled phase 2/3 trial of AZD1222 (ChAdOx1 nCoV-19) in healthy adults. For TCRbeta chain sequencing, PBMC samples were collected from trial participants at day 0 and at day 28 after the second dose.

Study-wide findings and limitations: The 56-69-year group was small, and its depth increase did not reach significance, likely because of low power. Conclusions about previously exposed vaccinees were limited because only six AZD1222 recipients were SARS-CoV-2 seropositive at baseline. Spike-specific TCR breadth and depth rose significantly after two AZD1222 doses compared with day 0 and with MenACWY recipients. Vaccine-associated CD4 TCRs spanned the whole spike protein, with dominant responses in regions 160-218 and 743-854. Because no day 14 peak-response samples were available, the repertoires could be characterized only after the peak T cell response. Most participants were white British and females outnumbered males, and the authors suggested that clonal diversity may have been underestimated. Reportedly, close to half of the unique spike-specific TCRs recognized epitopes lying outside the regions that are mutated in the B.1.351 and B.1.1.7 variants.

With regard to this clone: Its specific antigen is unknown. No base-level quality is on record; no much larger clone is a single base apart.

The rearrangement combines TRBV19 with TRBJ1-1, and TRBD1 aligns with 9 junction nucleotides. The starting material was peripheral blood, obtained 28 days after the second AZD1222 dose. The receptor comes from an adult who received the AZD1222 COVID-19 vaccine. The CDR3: CASRTGQGMNTEAFF. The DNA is TGTGCCAGTAGAACGGGACAGGGAATGAACACTGAAGCTTTCTTT.